This T cell receptor (beta chain) came from a study of response to subunit inactivated influenza vaccine. Regarding the study as a whole: Each seasonal influenza vaccination, the authors suggested, recruits few new T cells.

The V and J ends lost 7 bases and 6 bases, in that order; junction bases with no gene match: 10. Germline values: CDR1 MNHEY, CDR2 SMNVEV (reference sequence). This CDR3 is 15 amino acids long. This clonotype turned up a few times. The antigen is not known. TCRdb independently ran MiXCR on the RT-PCR reads; one entry per CDR3 protein. The repertoire includes roughly 650,000 distinct CDR3 sequences, roughly 15% of them detected once, and 7.5% to 9% sits in the top ten. The gene calls are TRBV27 and TRBJ2-7; 12 bases are a match to TRBD1. The TCR sequence derives from a man aged 50 to 59 who received an inactivated influenza vaccine. The specimen was PBMCs from blood, collected roughly 15 days before vaccination. The CDR3 here is CASTTYGTGGIEQYF. The CDR3 nucleotides are TGTGCCAGCACCACTTACGGGACAGGGGGCATCGAGCAGTACTTC.